The source of this T cell receptor beta chain is a study of vaccination and CD4 T cells after COVID-19. The CDR3 sequence is 13 residues long. Germline values: CDR1 DFQATT, CDR2 SNEGSKA (reference sequence). Trimming took 3 bases from V and 3 from J, leaving 12 bases between them. Cultured CD4+ T-cell DNA underwent Oncomine TCR Beta short-read sequencing. TCRdb independently ran MiXCR on the PCR reads; one entry per CDR3 protein. This sample yields about 26,000 distinct CDR3 sequences, of which 40% to 55% are seen a single time; 28% belongs to the top ten. Treatment specified: roughly 10-day PBMC culture with coronavirus spike peptide pools or control peptides (ViraFEST assay). There are a few counts of this clonotype. Its antigen is unknown.

The chain couples TRBV20-1 to TRBJ2-7; D ambiguous. The sequence was collected from a human donor who received a COVID-19 vaccine. Sequences were derived from CD4+ T cells from blood, cultured in vitro, sampled before SARS-CoV-2 vaccination. CDR3 region: CSARSELDYEQYF. Here the CDR3 DNA reads TGCAGTGCTAGGTCGGAGCTAGACTACGAGCAGTACTTC.